A single sample gave rise to the 14 T cell receptor beta chains below, sequenced in a study of monozygotic twins with inflammatory bowel disease. TCRdb reprocessed the 5' RACE reads and reports one entry per CDR3 protein, with no DNA. The sample table sets out more than 350,000 distinct CDR3 sequences. Sequenced input: blood. The receptors shown here come from a human donor with ulcerative colitis or Crohn's disease, or a healthy co-twin of an affected twin (not recorded which).

The chain couples TRBV7-9 to TRBJ2-7; TCRdb indicates TRBD1, and absent DNA this call remains unverified. Germline lookup yields CDR1 SEHNR and CDR2 FQNEAQ (reference sequence). The length of the CDR3 is 13 residues. CDR3 in amino acids: CASEGQGSDEQYF.

CDR3 protein: CSARENGLGSGTEAFF. The chain carries TRBV20-1 and TRBJ1-1. This CDR3 region has 16 residues. Germline V gene data show CDR1 as DFQATT and CDR2 as SNEGSKA (reference sequence).

The V and J genes are TRBV5-1 and TRBJ1-2. The CDR3 loop spans 14 amino acids. Germline-derived CDR1 and CDR2 are SGHRS and YFSETQ. The CDR3 here is CASSSAGSNYGYTF. Using reference TRBV5-1 and TRBJ1-2 for the parts outside the CDR3, the full variable domain is KAGVTQTPRYLIKTRGQQVTLSCSPISGHRSVSWYQQTPGQGLQFLFEYFSETQRNKGNFPGRFSGRQFSNSRSEMNVSTLELGDSALYLCASSSAGSNYGYTFGSGTRLTVV.

The rearrangement joins TRBV15 to TRBJ2-2; as DNA is missing, the TRBD1 call by TCRdb cannot be tested. The germline V gene has CDR1 LNHNV and CDR2 YYDKDF (reference sequence). There are 16 residues in the CDR3. CDR3 protein: CATSRPGTANTGELFF.

V and J are TRBV19 and TRBJ1-4; TCRdb's D call of TRBD1 is untestable without DNA. The CDR3 runs 14 residues. Germline V gene data show CDR1 as LNHDA and CDR2 as SQIVND (reference sequence). The CDR3 sequence: CASSPDDRLEKLFF.

The rearrangement joins TRBV12-3 or TRBV12-4 to TRBJ1-5. The CDR3 spans 15 residues. CDR3 sequence reads: CASNLGNPLNQPQHF.

V usage is TRBV19 and J usage is TRBJ1-6; TCRdb returns TRBD1, unconfirmable since there is no DNA. The CDR3 is 14 residues long. From germline, CDR1 is LNHDA and CDR2 SQIVND (reference sequence). The CDR3 loop reads CASRAGQINSPLHF. Drawing the rest from reference TRBV19 and TRBJ1-6, the complete variable domain is DGGITQSPKYLFRKEGQNVTLSCEQNLNHDAMYWYRQDPGQGLRLIYYSQIVNDFQKGDIAEGYSVSREKKESFPLTVTSAQKNPTAFYLCASRAGQINSPLHFGNGTRLTVT.

Here the CDR3 reads CASSYSLAGGLGDTQYF. This chain joins TRBV6-5 and TRBJ2-3; TCRdb names TRBD2, which stays unverified in the absence of DNA. Germline CDR1 is MNHEY and CDR2 is SVGAGI. This CDR3 has 17 residues.

This chain uses TRBV7-2 with TRBJ2-7; TCRdb returns TRBD2, unconfirmable since there is no DNA. Germline V gives CDR1 SGHTA, CDR2 FQGNSA. The CDR3 runs to 13 residues. This chain's CDR3 is CASSPERDRRQYF.

The genes are TRBV25-1 and TRBJ2-7. The CDR3 loop spans 13 amino acids. CDR1 is MGHDK, CDR2 SYGVNS, per germline. The CDR3 loop reads CASSESILKGQYF.

CDR3 residues: CASSQDGVRAFF. The chain couples TRBV14 to TRBJ1-1. There are 12 residues in the CDR3. Germline values: CDR1 SGHDN, CDR2 FVKESK. Drawing the rest from reference TRBV14 and TRBJ1-1, the complete variable domain is EAGVTQFPSHSVIEKGQTVTLRCDPISGHDNLYWYRRVMGKEIKFLLHFVKESKQDESGMPNNRFLAERTGGTYSTLKVQPAELEDSGVYFCASSQDGVRAFFGQGTRLTVV.

The chain links TRBV19 to TRBJ1-1; TCRdb picks TRBD1, but there is no DNA to check that call. This CDR3 comprises 15 residues. Germline V gene sequence: CDR1 LNHDA, CDR2 SQIVND (reference sequence). The CDR3 sequence is CASNPWGSKNTEAFF.

The J gene is TRBJ2-1, the V gene TRBV12-3 or TRBV12-4; as DNA is missing, the TRBD2 call by TCRdb cannot be tested. The CDR3 covers 16 residues. CDR3: CASGRVGLADYNEQFF.

This sequence joins TRBV6-1 and TRBJ2-5. The CDR3 sequence is 15 residues long. Germline V gene data show CDR1 as MNHNS and CDR2 as SASEGT. CDR3 sequence: CASSEASQPVGTQYF.